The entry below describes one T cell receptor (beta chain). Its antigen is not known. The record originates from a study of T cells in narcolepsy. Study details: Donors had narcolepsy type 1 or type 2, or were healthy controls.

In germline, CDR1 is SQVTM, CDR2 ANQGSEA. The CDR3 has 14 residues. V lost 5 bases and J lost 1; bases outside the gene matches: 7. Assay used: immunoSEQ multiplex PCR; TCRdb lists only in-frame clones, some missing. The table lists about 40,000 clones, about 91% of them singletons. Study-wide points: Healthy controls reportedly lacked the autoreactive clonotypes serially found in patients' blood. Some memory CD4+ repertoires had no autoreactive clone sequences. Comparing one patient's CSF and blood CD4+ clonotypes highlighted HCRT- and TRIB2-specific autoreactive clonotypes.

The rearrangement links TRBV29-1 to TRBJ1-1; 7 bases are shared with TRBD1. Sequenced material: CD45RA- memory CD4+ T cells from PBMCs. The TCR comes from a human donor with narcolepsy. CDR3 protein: CSVRVTGENTEAFF. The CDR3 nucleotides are TGCAGCGTTAGGGTAACAGGGGAGAACACTGAAGCTTTCTTT.